The rows below give T cell receptor beta chains drawn from one sample of a study of cytomegalovirus exposure and HLA in healthy donors. The repertoire was sequenced with immunoSEQ multiplex PCR; TCRdb's copy has only in-frame clones and lacks some. The repertoire has some 170,000 clones, roughly 80% of them found once; the top ten carry roughly 7.5%. Sequenced input: PBMCs. All receptors derive from a woman aged 30 to 39 in good health and CMV-seropositive. Each CDR3 is given with its conserved first and last residue. The D gene is left open where the match is weak. The size field is filled for only some rows; it gives once, few, many or a size class.

d_call j_call clone_size cdr3_length v_call cdr3_aa cdr3_nt
. TRBJ1-1 . 17 TRBV5-1 CASSLVRRTELDTEAFF TGCGCCAGCAGCTTAGTCAGGAGGACGGAGTTGGACACTGAAGCTTTCTTT
. TRBJ2-6 few 16 TRBV4-2 CASSQEGAAGANVLTF TGTGCCAGCAGCCAAGAAGGGGCGGCTGGGGCCAACGTCCTGACTTTC
. TRBJ1-2 . 15 TRBV9 CASSVIDSPNYGYTF TGTGCCAGCAGCGTAATAGACTCCCCTAACTATGGCTACACCTTC
. TRBJ1-4 . 14 TRBV4-1 CASSRTASNEKLFF TGCGCCAGCAGCCGGACAGCTTCTAATGAAAAACTGTTTTTT
TRBD1 TRBJ1-2 . 16 TRBV27 CASSLSAGTGFWGYTF TGTGCCAGCAGTTTATCGGCCGGGACAGGGTTTTGGGGCTACACCTTC
TRBD1 TRBJ1-2 . 15 TRBV7-2 CASSARQGYDYGYTF TGTGCCAGCAGCGCGAGACAGGGGTACGACTATGGCTACACCTTC
. TRBJ2-1 few 13 TRBV11-3 CASSLPSHDEQFF TGTGCCAGCAGCCTACCCTCCCACGATGAGCAGTTCTTC
. TRBJ1-1 once 14 TRBV7-9 CASSLVGGNTEAFF TGTGCCAGCAGCTTAGTCGGAGGGAACACTGAAGCTTTCTTT
. TRBJ2-7 . 14 TRBV19 CASKMDHRDHEQYF TGTGCCAGTAAGATGGACCACAGGGACCACGAGCAGTACTTC
TRBD1 TRBJ1-4 . 20 TRBV11-3 CASSLAPGQGARATNEKLFF TGTGCCAGCAGCTTAGCACCGGGACAGGGGGCTCGAGCAACTAATGAAAAACTGTTTTTT
. TRBJ2-3 . 14 TRBV7-8 CASSSSPSTDTQYF TGTGCCAGCAGCTCCTCCCCCTCCACAGATACGCAGTATTTT
TRBD2 TRBJ2-3 . 15 TRBV30 CAWSVIGGASDTQYF TGTGCCTGGAGTGTAATCGGGGGGGCCTCCGATACGCAGTATTTT
TRBD1 TRBJ2-1 . 15 TRBV28 CASSPRDRDSNEQFF TGTGCCAGCAGCCCCCGGGACAGGGATTCTAATGAGCAGTTCTTC
. TRBJ2-3 . 15 TRBV9 CASSVSAGTTDTQYF TGTGCCAGCAGCGTAAGCGCGGGGACCACAGATACGCAGTATTTT
TRBD2 TRBJ2-5 . 14 TRBV5-1 CASSSGGGGETQYF TGCGCCAGCAGCTCAGGTGGCGGGGGGGAGACCCAGTACTTC
TRBD1 TRBJ1-2 . 12 TRBV7-9 CASSPTGNGYTF TGTGCCAGCAGCCCGACAGGGAATGGCTACACCTTC
TRBD1 TRBJ1-5 once 15 TRBV7-9 CSSSFQGARGQPQHF TGTTCCAGCAGCTTCCAGGGGGCTAGGGGTCAGCCCCAGCATTTT